This TCR beta chain came from a study of shared clonotypes between healthy human individuals. Study observations and caveats: An expected dependence of interdonor clonotype sharing on sequencing depth was noted. Sharing across a few donors was seen in roughly 5% of naive CD4 clonotypes.

CD8 memory fractions consisted of CD45RO+ and CCR7-negative CD45RA+ TemRA cells together. On this clone itself: Its antigen is undetermined.

Generated by immunoSEQ multiplex PCR, the TCRdb table keeps only in-frame clones and is missing some. This repertoire shows roughly 720,000 clones, roughly 88% found once; its top ten account for about a third. Germline CDR1 and CDR2: SGHRS and YFSETQ. CDR3 length equals 18 residues. V shed 1 base, J shed 0 bases, and the junction held 9 bases outside the gene matches. This sequence joins TRBV5-1 and TRBJ2-3; 9 bases match TRBD2. The source of this sequence is a man aged 18-30 years in good health. Some clones in this sample may be carry-over from other donors' samples. The sequenced material came from memory CD8+ T cells from PBMCs. Subset of the sample: CD45RO+ cells pooled with CCR7-negative TemRA cells. DNA of the CDR3: TGCGCCAGCAGCTTGTTGTCGCGGCTAGCGGGAAGCACAGATACGCAGTATTTT. Its protein is CASSLLSRLAGSTDTQYF.